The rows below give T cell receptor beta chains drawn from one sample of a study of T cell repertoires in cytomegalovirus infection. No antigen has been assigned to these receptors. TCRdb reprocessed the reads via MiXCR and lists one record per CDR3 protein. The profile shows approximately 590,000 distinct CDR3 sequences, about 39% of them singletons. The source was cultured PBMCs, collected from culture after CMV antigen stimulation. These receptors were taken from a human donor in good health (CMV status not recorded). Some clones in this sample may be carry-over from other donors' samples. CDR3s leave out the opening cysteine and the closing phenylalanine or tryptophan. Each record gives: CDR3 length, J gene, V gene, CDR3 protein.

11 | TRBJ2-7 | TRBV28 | ASSFELSYEQY
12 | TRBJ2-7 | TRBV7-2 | ASSLGTEAPSLY
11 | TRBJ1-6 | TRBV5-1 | ASSLDRNSPLH
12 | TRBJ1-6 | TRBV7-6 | ASSLEAVGSPLH
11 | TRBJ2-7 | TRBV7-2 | ASSWNTGSEQY
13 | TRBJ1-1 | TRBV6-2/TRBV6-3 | ASSYPDRLYTEAF
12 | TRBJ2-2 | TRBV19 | ASSSHDRPGELF
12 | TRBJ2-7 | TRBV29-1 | SVEERAGGYEQY
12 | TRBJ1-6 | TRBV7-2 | ASNTGTGSSPLH
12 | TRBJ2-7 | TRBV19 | ASSSLGLADEQY
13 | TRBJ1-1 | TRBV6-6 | ASSYWTGANTEAF
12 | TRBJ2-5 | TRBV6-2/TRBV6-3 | ASSQASTGETQY
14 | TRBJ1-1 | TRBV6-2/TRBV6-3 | ASSRDRAGMNTEAF
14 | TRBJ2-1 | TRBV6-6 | ASSSGAGASYNEQF
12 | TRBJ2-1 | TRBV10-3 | AIFEGPGGNEQF
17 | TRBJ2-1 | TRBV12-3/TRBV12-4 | ASSSHGRAPTSSYNEQF
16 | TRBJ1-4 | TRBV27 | ASSLTGGSSSLSEKLF
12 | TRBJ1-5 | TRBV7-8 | ASSYSGSDQPQH
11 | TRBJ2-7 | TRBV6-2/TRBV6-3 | ASSWNRVYEQY
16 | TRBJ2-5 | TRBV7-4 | ASSSYEGLAVEQETQY
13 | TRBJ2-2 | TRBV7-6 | ASSRWGRSAGELF
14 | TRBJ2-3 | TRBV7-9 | ASSQRRGARTDTQY
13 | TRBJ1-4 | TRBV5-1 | ASSPGGQANEKLF
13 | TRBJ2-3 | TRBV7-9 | ASSLGWGSTDTQY
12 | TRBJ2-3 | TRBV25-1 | ASSHPPGVDTQY
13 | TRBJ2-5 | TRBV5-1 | ASSLGMARGETQY
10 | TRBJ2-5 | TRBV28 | ASSFPPETQY
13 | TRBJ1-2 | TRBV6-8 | ASSYSAAGPYGYT
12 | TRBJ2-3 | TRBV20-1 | SARGLESTDTQY
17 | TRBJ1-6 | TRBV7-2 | ASSPRTGLSAIYNSPLH
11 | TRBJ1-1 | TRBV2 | ASKAGRDTEAF
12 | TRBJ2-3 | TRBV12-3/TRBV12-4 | ASSFSGTPDTQY
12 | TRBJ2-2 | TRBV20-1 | SARWGGNTGELF
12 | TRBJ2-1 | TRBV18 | ASSPKRSYNEQF
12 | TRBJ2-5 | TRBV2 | ASRVGTAQETQY
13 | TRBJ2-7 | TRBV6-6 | ASRKGWRPDNEQY
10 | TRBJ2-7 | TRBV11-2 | ASSLRAFEQY
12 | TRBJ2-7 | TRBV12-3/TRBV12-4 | ANADRGNSYEQY
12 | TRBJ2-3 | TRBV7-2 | ASSPVGLTDTQY
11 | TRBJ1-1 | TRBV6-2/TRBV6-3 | ASTGGAVTEAF
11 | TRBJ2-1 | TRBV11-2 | ASSLTTDLEQF
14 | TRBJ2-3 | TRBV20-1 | SARARLAGVTDTQY
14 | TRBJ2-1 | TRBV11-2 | ASSAGTSGGNNEQF
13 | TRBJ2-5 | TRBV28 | ASSRPTGGKKTQY
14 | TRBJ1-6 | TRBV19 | ASTTLRGKANSPLH
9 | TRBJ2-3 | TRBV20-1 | SASLTDTQY
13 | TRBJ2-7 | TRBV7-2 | ASSLVGTGSHEQY
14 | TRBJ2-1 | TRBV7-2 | ASSLRAGGLFNEQF
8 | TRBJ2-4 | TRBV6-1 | ASEAGRQY
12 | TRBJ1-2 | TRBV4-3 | ASSQDTANYGYT
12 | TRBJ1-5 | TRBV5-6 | ASSLIHSSQPQH
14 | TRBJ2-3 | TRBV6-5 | ASSFSGQGGTDTQY
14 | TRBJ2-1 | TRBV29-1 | SVNPLTSGSFNEQF
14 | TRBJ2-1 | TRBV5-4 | ASSLVAGGPGDEQF
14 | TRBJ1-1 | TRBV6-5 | ASSYSGGGFRTEAF
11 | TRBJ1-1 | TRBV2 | ATCLRGNTEAF
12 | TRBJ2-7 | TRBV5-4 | ASSTAGYVDEQY